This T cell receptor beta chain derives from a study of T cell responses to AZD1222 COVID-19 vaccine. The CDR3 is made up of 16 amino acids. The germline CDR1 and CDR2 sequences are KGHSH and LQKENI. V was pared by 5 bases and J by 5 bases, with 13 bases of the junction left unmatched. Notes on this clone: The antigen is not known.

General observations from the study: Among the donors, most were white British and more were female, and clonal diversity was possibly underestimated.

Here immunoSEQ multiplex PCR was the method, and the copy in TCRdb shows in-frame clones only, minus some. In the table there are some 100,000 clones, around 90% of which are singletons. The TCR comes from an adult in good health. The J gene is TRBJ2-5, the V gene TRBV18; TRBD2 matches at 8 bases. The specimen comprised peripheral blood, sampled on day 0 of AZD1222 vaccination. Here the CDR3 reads CASSTVKSGGGETQYF. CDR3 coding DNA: TGTGCCAGCTCAACGGTGAAAAGCGGGGGCGGTGAGACCCAGTACTTC.